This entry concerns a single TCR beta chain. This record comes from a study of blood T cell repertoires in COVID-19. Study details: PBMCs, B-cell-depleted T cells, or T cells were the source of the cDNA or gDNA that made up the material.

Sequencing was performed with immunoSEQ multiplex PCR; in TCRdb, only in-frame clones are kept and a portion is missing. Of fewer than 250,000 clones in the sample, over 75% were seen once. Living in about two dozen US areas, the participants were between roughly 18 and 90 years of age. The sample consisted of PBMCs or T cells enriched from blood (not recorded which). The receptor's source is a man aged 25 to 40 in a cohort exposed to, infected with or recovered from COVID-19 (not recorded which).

The CDR3 loop reads CASSFSPGGSYSYEQYF. The CDR3 nucleotides read TGTGCCAGCAGTTTCTCTCCGGGCGGGAGCTACTCCTACGAGCAGTACTTC. The chain has TRBV28 and TRBJ2-7; 7 nucleotides match TRBD2. The V and J ends lost 3 bases and 0 bases, in that order; junction bases with no gene match: 11. CDR1 is MDHEN, CDR2 SYDVKM, per germline. The CDR3 covers 17 residues.